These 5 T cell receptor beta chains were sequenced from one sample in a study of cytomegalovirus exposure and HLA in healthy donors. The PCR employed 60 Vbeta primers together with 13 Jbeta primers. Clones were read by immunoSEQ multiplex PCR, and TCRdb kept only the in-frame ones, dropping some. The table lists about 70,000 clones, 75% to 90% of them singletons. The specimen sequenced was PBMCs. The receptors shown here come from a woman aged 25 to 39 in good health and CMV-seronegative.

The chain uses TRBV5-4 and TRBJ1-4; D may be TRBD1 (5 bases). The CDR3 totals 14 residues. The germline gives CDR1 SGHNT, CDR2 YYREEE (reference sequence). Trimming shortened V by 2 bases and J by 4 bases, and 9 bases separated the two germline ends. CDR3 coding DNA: TGTGCCAGCAGCTTTGACAGCTATAATGAAAAACTGTTTTTT. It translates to CASSFDSYNEKLFF.

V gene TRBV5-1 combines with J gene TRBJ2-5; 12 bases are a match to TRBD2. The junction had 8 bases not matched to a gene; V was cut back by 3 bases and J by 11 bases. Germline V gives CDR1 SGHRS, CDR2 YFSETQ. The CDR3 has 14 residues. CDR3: CASSWGLAGEEQYF. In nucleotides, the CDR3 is TGCGCCAGCAGCTGGGGACTAGCGGGCGAAGAGCAGTACTTC. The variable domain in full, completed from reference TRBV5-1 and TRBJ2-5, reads KAGVTQTPRYLIKTRGQQVTLSCSPISGHRSVSWYQQTPGQGLQFLFEYFSETQRNKGNFPGRFSGRQFSNSRSEMNVSTLELGDSALYLCASSWGLAGEEQYFGPGTRLLVL.

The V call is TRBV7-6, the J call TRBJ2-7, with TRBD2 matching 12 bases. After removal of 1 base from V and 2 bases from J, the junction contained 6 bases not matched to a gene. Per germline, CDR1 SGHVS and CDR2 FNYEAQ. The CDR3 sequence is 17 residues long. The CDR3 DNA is TGTGCCAGCAGCTTAGTCCAACTAGCGGGGGGAGCCTACGAGCAGTACTTC. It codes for CASSLVQLAGGAYEQYF.

This chain's CDR3 is CASSLDLGQGYEQYF. The CDR3 bases are TGTGCCAGCAGCTTAGACCTGGGGCAGGGGTACGAGCAGTACTTC. The chain combines TRBV11-1 with TRBJ2-7; D may be TRBD1 (6 bases). V was trimmed by 1 base and J by 4 bases, leaving 14 bases between them. The CDR3 is 15 residues long. The germline V gene encodes CDR1 SGHAT and CDR2 FQDESV (reference sequence).

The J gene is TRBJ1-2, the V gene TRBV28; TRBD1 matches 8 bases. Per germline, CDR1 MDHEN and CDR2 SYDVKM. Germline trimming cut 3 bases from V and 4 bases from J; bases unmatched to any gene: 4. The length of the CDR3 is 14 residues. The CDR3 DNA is TGTGCCAGCAGTTTCCGGGACAGGAGCTATGGCTACACCTTC. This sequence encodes CASSFRDRSYGYTF.